This T cell receptor (beta chain) is from a study of T-cell memory formation after mild COVID-19. TCRdb analysed the 5' RACE reads with MiXCR anew, one entry per CDR3 protein. The sample carries approximately 150,000 distinct CDR3 sequences, roughly a fifth recorded once. This clonotype was recorded a few times. Germline V gives CDR1 SGHRS, CDR2 YFSETQ. The CDR3 totals 12 residues. V was clipped by 4 bases and J by 6 bases, with 9 bases between them. Sequenced: PBMCs or a T cell subset sorted from them (not recorded which). This clonotype was obtained from an adult woman who had mild COVID-19 (a few samples of this study predate the infection). Cell type and time point are not known. The chain employs TRBV5-1 and TRBJ2-3; D gene uncertain. CDR3 amino acids: CASSPGMDTQYF. The CDR3, as DNA: TGCGCCAGCAGCCCGGGTATGGATACGCAGTATTTT.